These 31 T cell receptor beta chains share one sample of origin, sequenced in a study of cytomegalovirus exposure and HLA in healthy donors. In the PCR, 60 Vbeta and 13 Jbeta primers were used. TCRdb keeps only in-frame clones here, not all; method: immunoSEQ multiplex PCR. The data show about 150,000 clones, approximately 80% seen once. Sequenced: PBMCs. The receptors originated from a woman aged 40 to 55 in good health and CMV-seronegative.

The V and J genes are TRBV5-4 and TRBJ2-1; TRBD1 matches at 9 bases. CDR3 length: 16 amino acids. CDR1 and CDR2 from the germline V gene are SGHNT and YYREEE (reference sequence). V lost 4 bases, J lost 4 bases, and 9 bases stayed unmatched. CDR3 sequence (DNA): TGTGCCAGCAGCCATTACAGGGGGCAGAGGTACAATGAGCAGTTCTTC. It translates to CASSHYRGQRYNEQFF. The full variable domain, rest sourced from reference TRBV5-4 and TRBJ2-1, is ETGVTQSPTHLIKTRGQQVTLRCSSQSGHNTVSWYQQALGQGPQFIFQYYREEENGRGNFPPRFSGLQFPNYSSELNVNALELDDSALYLCASSHYRGQRYNEQFFGPGTRLTVL.

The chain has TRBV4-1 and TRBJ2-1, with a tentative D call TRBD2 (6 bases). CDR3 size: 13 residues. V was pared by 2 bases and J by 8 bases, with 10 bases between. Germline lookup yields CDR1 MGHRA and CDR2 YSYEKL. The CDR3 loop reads CASSQPSGDEQFF. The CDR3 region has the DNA TGCGCCAGCAGCCAACCTTCGGGAGATGAGCAGTTCTTC.

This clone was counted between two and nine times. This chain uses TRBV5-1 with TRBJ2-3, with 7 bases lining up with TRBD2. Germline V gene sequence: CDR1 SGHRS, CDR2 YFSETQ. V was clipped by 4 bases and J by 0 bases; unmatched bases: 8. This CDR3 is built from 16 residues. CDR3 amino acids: CASSPNPSGSTDTQYF. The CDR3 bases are TGCGCCAGCAGCCCGAACCCTAGCGGTAGCACAGATACGCAGTATTTT.

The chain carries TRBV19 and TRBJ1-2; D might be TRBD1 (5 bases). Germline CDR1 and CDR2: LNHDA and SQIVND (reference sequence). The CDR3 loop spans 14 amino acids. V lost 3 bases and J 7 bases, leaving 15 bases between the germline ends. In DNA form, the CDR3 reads TGTGCCAGTAGTATTTTTGAATCCACAGGTGGCTACACCTTC. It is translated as CASSIFESTGGYTF. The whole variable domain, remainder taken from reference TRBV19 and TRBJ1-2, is DGGITQSPKYLFRKEGQNVTLSCEQNLNHDAMYWYRQDPGQGLRLIYYSQIVNDFQKGDIAEGYSVSREKKESFPLTVTSAQKNPTAFYLCASSIFESTGGYTFGSGTRLTVV.

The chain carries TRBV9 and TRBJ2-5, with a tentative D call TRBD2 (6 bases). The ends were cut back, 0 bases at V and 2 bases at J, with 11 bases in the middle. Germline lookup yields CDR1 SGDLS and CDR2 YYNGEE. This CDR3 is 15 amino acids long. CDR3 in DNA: TGTGCCAGCAGCGTAGGGGGAGGAGCGCAAGAGACCCAGTACTTC. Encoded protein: CASSVGGGAQETQYF.

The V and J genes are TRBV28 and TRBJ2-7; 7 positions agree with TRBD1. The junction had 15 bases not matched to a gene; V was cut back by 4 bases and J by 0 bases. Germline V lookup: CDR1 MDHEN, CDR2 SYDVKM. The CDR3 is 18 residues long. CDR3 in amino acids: CASSSLPGSGDSSYEQYF. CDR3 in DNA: TGTGCCAGCAGTTCCCTACCGGGGTCAGGGGACAGCTCCTACGAGCAGTACTTC.

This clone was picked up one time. CDR3 amino acids: CASSYSPVPYEQFF. In nucleotides, the CDR3 is TGTGCCAGCAGTTACTCGCCAGTGCCTTATGAGCAGTTCTTC. The chain uses TRBV6-5 and TRBJ2-1; D is unclear. Trimming cost V 0 bases and J 8 bases, with 11 bases left between them. Germline V gene sequence: CDR1 MNHEY, CDR2 SVGAGI. The CDR3 extends over 14 amino acids.

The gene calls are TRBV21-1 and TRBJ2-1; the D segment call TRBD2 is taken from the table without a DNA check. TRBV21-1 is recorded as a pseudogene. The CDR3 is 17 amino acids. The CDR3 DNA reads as TGTGCCAGCAGCAAAGATCCCCGGGGTAGTTCCTACAATGAGCAGTTCTTC. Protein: CASSKDPRGSSYNEQFF.

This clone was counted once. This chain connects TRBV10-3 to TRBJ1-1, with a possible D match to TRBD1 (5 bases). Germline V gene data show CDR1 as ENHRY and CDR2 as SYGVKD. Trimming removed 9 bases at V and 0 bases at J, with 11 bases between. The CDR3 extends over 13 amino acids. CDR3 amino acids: CAMAGLMNTEAFF. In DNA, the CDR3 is TGTGCCATGGCAGGGCTAATGAACACTGAAGCTTTCTTT.

CDR3 DNA sequence: TGTGCCAGCAGGGGGGACAGGCACTCCTACGAGCAGTACTTC. Amino acid sequence: CASRGDRHSYEQYF. The gene calls are TRBV2 and TRBJ2-7, with TRBD1 matching over 8 bases. The CDR3 sequence is 14 residues long. Germline trimming cut 6 bases from V and 0 bases from J; bases unmatched to any gene: 4. CDR1 SNHLY and CDR2 FYNNEI come from the germline V gene.

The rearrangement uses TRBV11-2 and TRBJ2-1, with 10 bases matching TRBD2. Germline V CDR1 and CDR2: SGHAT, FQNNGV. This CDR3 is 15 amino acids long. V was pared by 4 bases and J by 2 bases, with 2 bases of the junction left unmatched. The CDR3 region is CASSSLAGAYNEQFF. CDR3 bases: TGTGCCAGCAGCTCCCTAGCGGGGGCCTACAATGAGCAGTTCTTC.

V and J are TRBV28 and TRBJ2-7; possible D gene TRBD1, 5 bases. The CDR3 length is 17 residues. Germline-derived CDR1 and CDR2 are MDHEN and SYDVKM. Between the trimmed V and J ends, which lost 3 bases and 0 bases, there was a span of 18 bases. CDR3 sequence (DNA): TGTGCCAGCAGTTTTGCCCCCTGGGGCGGCGCCTCCTACGAGCAGTACTTC. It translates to CASSFAPWGGASYEQYF.

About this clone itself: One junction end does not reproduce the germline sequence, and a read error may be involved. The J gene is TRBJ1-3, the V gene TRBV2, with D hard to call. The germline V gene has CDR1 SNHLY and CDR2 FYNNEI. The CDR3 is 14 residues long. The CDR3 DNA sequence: TGTGTCAGCAGCCCCGGGGTGACAGGAAACACCATATATTTT. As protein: CVSSPGVTGNTIYF.

The CDR3 coding sequence is TGTGCCAGTACGGGGAGAAACTATGGCTACACCTTC. It encodes CASTGRNYGYTF. This chain uses TRBV19 with TRBJ1-2; D is ambiguous. Germline CDR1 LNHDA, CDR2 SQIVND (reference sequence). This CDR3 has 12 amino acids. V was clipped by 7 bases and J by 2 bases, with 8 bases between them.

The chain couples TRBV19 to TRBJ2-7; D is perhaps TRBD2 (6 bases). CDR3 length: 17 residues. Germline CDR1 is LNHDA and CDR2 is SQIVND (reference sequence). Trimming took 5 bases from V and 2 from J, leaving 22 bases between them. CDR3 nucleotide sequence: TGTGCCAGTAGTTTAGCCCCTCCTAGCGTCCCGACCTACGAGCAGTACTTC. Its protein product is CASSLAPPSVPTYEQYF.

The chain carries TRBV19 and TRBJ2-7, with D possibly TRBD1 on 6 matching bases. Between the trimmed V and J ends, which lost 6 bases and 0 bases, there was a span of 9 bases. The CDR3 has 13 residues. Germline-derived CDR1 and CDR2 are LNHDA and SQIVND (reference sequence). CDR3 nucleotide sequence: TGTGCCAGTAGGGAGGACAGCTCCTACGAGCAGTACTTC. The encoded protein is CASREDSSYEQYF.

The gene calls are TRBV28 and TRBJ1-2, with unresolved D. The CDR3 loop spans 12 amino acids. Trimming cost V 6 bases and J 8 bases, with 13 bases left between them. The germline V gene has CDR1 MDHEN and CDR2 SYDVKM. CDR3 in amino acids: CASSLRRGGYTF. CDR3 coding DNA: TGTGCCAGCAGCTTAAGGCGAGGGGGCTACACCTTC.

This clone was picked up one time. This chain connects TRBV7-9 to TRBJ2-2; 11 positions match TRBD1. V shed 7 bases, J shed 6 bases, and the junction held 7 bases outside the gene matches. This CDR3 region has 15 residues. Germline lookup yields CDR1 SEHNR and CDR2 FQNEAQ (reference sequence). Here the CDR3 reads CASIPGTGGAGELFF. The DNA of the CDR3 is TGTGCCAGCATCCCGGGGACAGGGGGAGCCGGGGAGCTGTTTTTT. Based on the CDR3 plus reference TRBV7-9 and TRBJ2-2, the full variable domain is DTGVSQNPRHKITKRGQNVTFRCDPISEHNRLYWYRQTLGQGPEFLTYFQNEAQLEKSRLLSDRFSAERPKGSFSTLEIQRTEQGDSAMYLCASIPGTGGAGELFFGEGSRLTVL.

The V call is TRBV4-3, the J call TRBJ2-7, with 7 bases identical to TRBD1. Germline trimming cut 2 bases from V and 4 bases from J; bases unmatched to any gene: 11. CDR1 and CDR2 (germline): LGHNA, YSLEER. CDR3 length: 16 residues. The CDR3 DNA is TGCGCCAGCAGCCAACTCTTCCGGACAGGTAATTACGAGCAGTACTTC. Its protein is CASSQLFRTGNYEQYF.

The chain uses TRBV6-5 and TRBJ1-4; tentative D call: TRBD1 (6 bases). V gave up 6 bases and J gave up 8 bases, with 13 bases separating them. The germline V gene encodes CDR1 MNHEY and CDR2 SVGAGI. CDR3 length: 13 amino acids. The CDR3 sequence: CASRRWGGEKLFF. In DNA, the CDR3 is TGTGCCAGCAGGAGGTGGGGGGGCGAAAAACTGTTTTTT.

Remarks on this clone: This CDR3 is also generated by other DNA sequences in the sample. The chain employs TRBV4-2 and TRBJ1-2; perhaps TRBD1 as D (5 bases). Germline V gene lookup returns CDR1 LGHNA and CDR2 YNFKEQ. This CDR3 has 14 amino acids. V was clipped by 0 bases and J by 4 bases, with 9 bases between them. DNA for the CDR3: TGTGCCAGCAGCCAAGAATCGGGGGTCTATGGCTACACCTTC. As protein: CASSQESGVYGYTF.

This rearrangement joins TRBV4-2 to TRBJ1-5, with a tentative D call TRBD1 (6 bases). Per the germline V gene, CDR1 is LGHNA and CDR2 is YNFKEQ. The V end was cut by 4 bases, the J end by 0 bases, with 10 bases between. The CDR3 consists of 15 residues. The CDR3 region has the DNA TGTGCCAGCAGCCCAGGACAGTATAGCAATCAGCCCCAGCATTTT. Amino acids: CASSPGQYSNQPQHF.

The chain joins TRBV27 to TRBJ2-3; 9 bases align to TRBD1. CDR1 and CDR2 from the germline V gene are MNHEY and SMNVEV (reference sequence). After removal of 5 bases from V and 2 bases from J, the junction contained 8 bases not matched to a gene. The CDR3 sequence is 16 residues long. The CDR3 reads CASSRRDRVPTDTQYF. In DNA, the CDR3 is TGTGCCAGCAGTCGCCGGGACAGGGTACCCACAGATACGCAGTATTTT.

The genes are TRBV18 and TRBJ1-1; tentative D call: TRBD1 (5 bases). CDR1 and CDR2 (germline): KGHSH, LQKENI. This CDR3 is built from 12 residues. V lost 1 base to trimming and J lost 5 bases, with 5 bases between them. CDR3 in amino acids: CASSPQGTEAFF. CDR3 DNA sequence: TGTGCCAGCTCACCACAGGGGACTGAAGCTTTCTTT. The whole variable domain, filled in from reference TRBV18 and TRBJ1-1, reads NAGVMQNPRHLVRRRGQEARLRCSPMKGHSHVYWYRQLPEEGLKFMVYLQKENIIDESGMPKERFSAEFPKEGPSILRIQQVVRGDSAAYFCASSPQGTEAFFGQGTRLTVV.

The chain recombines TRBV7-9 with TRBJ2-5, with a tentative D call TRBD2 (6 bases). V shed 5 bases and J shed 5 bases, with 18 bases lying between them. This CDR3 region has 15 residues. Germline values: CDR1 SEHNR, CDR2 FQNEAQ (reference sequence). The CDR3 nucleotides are TGTGCCAGCAGCCCAATGACTAGTTTTCGGGAGACCCAGTACTTC. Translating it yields CASSPMTSFRETQYF.

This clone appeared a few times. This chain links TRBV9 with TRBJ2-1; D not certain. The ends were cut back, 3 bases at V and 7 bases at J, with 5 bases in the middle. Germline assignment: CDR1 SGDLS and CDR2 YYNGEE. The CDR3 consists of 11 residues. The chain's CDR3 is CASSAQNEQFF. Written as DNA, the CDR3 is TGTGCCAGCAGCGCACAAAATGAGCAGTTCTTC.

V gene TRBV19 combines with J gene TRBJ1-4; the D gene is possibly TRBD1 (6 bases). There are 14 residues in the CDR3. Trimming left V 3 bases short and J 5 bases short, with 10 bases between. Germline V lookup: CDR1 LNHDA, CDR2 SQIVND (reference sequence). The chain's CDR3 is CASSIRGMNEKLFF. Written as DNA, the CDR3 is TGTGCCAGTAGTATCAGGGGTATGAATGAAAAACTGTTTTTT.

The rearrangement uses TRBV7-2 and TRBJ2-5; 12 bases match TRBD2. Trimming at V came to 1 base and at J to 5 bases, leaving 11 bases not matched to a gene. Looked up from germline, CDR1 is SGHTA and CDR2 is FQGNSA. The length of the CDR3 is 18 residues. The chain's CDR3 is CASSLGLAGGPETETQYF. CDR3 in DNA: TGTGCCAGCAGCTTAGGGCTAGCGGGGGGGCCCGAGACGGAGACCCAGTACTTC.

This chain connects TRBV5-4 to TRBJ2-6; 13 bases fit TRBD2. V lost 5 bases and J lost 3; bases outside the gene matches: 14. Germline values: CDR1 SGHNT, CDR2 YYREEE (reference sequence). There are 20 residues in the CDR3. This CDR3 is CASRIGTSGTGWGGANVLTF. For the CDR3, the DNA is TGTGCCAGCAGGATCGGGACTAGCGGGACCGGGTGGGGTGGGGCCAACGTCCTGACTTTC.

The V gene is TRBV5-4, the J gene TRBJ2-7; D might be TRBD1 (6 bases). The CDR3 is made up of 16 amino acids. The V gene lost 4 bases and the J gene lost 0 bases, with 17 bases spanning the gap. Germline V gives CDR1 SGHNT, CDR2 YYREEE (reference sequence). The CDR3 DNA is TGTGCCAGCAGCAGCAAGGGGGAGCCCAACTCCTACGAGCAGTACTTC. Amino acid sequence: CASSSKGEPNSYEQYF.

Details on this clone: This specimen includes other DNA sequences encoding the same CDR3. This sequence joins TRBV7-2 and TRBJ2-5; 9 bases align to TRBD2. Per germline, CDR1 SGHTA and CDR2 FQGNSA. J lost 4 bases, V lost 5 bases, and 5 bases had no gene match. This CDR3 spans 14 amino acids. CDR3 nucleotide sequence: TGTGCCAGCAGCCTTGGACTAGCGAGAGAGACCCAGTACTTC. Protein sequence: CASSLGLARETQYF. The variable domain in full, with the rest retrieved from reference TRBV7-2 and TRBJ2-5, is GAGVSQSPSNKVTEKGKDVELRCDPISGHTALYWYRQSLGQGLEFLIYFQGNSAPDKSGLPSDRFSAERTGGSVSTLTIQRTQQEDSAVYLCASSLGLARETQYFGPGTRLLVL.